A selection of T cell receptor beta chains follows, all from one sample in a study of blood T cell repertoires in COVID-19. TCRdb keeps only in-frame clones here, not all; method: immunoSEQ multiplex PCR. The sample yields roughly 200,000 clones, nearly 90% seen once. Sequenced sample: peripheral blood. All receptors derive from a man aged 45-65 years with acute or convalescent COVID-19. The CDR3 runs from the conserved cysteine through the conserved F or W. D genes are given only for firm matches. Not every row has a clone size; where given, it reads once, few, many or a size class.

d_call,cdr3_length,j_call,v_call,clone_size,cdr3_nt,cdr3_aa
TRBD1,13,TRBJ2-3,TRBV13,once,TGTGCCAGCAGCACCGGACAGGGATATACGCAGTATTTT,CASSTGQGYTQYF
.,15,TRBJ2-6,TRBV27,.,TGTGCCAGCAGTTTATCCGGGGTGGGGGCCAACGTCCTGACTTTC,CASSLSGVGANVLTF
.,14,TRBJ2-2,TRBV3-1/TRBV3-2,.,TGTGCCAGCAGGCGGGGGCCCGACACCGGGGAGCTGTTTTTT,CASRRGPDTGELFF
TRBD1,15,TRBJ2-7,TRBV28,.,TGTGCCAGCCTACCGCGCGGGACAGGGGGGTACGAGCAGTACTTC,CASLPRGTGGYEQYF
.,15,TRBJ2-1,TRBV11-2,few,TGTGCCAGCAGTTTAGGGGCGAACTCCTACAATGAGCAGTTCTTC,CASSLGANSYNEQFF
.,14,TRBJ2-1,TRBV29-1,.,TGCAGCGTTGAACGGGACATAGCCTACAATGAGCAGTTCTTC,CSVERDIAYNEQFF
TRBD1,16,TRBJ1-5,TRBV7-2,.,TGTGCCAGCAGCACCTTAGGACAGGGGAAAAATCAGCCCCAGCATTTT,CASSTLGQGKNQPQHF
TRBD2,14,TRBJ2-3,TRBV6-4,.,TGTGCCAGCAGACTAGCGGGAGACACAGATACGCAGTATTTT,CASRLAGDTDTQYF
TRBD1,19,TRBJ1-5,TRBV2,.,TGTGCCAGCTATTTCGACCGGGACAGGGGGCGGGAGGGCAATCAGCCCCAGCATTTT,CASYFDRDRGREGNQPQHF
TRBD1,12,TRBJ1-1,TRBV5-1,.,TGCGCCAGCAGCCAACAGGGGGAACGAGCTTTCTTT,CASSQQGERAFF
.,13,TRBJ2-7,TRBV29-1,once,TGCAGCGTTTCCGACAGGCTACGCTACGAGCAGTACTTC,CSVSDRLRYEQYF
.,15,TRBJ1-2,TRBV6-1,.,TGTGCCAGCAGTGAAGCGTGGGGGACAACTATGGGCTACACCTTC,CASSEAWGTTMGYTF
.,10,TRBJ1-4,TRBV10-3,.,TGTGCCACTCGGGAGGACAGAATGTTTTTT,CATREDRMFF
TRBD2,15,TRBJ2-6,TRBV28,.,TGTGCCAGCAGTATGACTAGCGGGAGGGCCAACGTCCTGACTTTC,CASSMTSGRANVLTF
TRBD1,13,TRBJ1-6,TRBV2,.,TGTGCCAGCAGCCCGACAGGGAGATCACCCCTCCACTTT,CASSPTGRSPLHF
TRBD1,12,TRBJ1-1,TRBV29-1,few,TGCAGCGTCCACAGGGGGAACACTGAAGCTTTCTTT,CSVHRGNTEAFF
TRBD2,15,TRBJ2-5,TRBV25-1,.,TGTGCCAGCAGTGCCGCGGGGGAGGCCTTGGAGACCCAGTACTTC,CASSAAGEALETQYF
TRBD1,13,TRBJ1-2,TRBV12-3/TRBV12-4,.,TGTGCCAGCACTAAAGGGACAGGCTATGGCTACACCTTC,CASTKGTGYGYTF
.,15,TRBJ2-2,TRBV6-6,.,TGTGCCAGCAACACCGTCAGCGGTCACGCCGGGGAGCTGTTTTTT,CASNTVSGHAGELFF